This T cell receptor beta chain was documented in a study of T cell changes during pregnancy in multiple sclerosis. Data came from immunoSEQ multiplex PCR; TCRdb stores just in-frame clones and leaves some out. The sample has about 64,000 clones, just over 90% seen once. The CDR3 spans 18 residues. Germline lookup yields CDR1 SGHNT and CDR2 YYREEE (reference sequence). V trimming: 4 bases; J trimming: 2 bases; junction bases outside the gene matches: 8. V gene TRBV5-4 combines with J gene TRBJ2-1, with 14 bases identical to TRBD2. This receptor was taken from a female donor with multiple sclerosis, enrolled in a pregnancy study. The source material was peripheral blood, sampled in the second trimester of pregnancy. The CDR3 loop reads CASSPGLAGGLTYNEQFF. The CDR3 nucleotides are TGTGCCAGCAGCCCAGGACTAGCGGGGGGCTTAACCTACAATGAGCAGTTCTTC.